The 18 T cell receptor beta chains reported below all come from one sample, sequenced in a study of blood T cell repertoires in COVID-19. The method was immunoSEQ multiplex PCR; TCRdb's version includes in-frame clones alone and lacks a portion of them. The sample includes about 210,000 clones, 80% to 90% of them seen just once. Source material: peripheral blood. The source is a woman aged 50 to 60 with acute or convalescent COVID-19.

The V and J genes are TRBV12-2 and TRBJ1-4; the table's D call of TRBD1 was not tested on the DNA. TRBV12-2 represents a pseudogene. The CDR3 totals 15 residues. In DNA, the CDR3 is TGTGCAAGTCGCTTAGCGGGACAGGGAGGAGAAAAACTGTTTTTT. Protein: CASRLAGQGGEKLFF.

The chain combines TRBV18 with TRBJ2-3; 8 nucleotides agree with TRBD2. Germline CDR1 reads KGHSH; CDR2 reads LQKENI. This CDR3 has 15 amino acids. V shed 2 bases and J 4 bases; nucleotides not matched to a gene: 5. The DNA for the CDR3 is TGTGCCAGCTCACCATCCGCGGGAGGCGCAGATACGCAGTATTTT. Protein: CASSPSAGGADTQYF.

V and J are TRBV15 and TRBJ1-3; D is possibly TRBD1 (6 bases). Germline V gives CDR1 LNHNV, CDR2 YYDKDF (reference sequence). Trimming took 7 bases from V and 0 from J, leaving 16 bases between them. The CDR3 sequence is 16 residues long. This CDR3 reads CATNRGGILSGNTIYF. CDR3 coding DNA: TGTGCCACCAACCGCGGGGGCATACTCTCTGGAAACACCATATATTTT.

This clone has only one observation. This chain uses TRBV30 with TRBJ2-1, with D hard to call. This CDR3 has 11 amino acids. V lost 2 bases and J 15 bases, leaving 14 bases between the germline ends. Germline CDR1 GTSNPN, CDR2 SVGIG (reference sequence). The CDR3 reads CAWSPQTMRFF. CDR3 sequence (DNA): TGTGCCTGGAGTCCCCAAACTATGCGGTTCTTC.

In the case of this clone: Other nucleotide sequences in the sample specify the same CDR3. This chain links TRBV11-2 with TRBJ1-1; D is ambiguous. With 0 bases removed from V and 1 base from J, the gap between germline ends came to 6 bases. This CDR3 comprises 14 residues. CDR1 and CDR2 (germline): SGHAT, FQNNGV. The CDR3 DNA is TGTGCCAGCAGCTTAGAGTCCGGGAACACTGAAGCTTTCTTT. It translates to CASSLESGNTEAFF.

The chain joins TRBV6-6 to TRBJ2-2; TRBD2 might be the D (6 bases). Between the trimmed V and J ends, which lost 5 bases and 5 bases, there was a span of 12 bases. The CDR3 is 14 amino acids. Germline CDR1 MNHNY, CDR2 SVGAGI (reference sequence). CDR3 sequence (DNA): TGTGCCAGCAGTAGCGGGTCTGGGACCGGGGAGCTGTTTTTT. This sequence encodes CASSSGSGTGELFF.

J is TRBJ1-1 and V is TRBV18; 7 bases agree with TRBD1. Looked up from germline, CDR1 is KGHSH and CDR2 is LQKENI. J gave up 6 bases and V 10 bases, and 5 bases lay outside the gene matches. The CDR3 extends over 11 amino acids. Written as DNA, the CDR3 is TGTGCCACTCGACAGGGCGCTGAAGCTTTCTTT. Protein sequence: CATRQGAEAFF.

The chain has TRBV19 and TRBJ2-3; 7 bases agree with TRBD1. CDR1 and CDR2 from the germline V gene are LNHDA and SQIVND (reference sequence). Losses at the gene ends were 5 bases for V and 4 bases for J; bases not matched to a gene: 6. This CDR3 region has 14 residues. The CDR3 DNA reads TGTGCCAGTAGTCTGGTACAGGGGTCAGATACGCAGTATTTT. Translating gives CASSLVQGSDTQYF.

This clone has more than one count but fewer than ten. J is TRBJ1-5 and V is TRBV7-2; D call uncertain. Germline V gene sequence: CDR1 SGHTA, CDR2 FQGNSA. V shed 5 bases and J shed 0 bases, with 5 bases lying between them. The CDR3 consists of 13 residues. The CDR3 spells CASSPLSNQPQHF. The CDR3 coding sequence is TGTGCCAGCAGCCCCCTTAGCAATCAGCCCCAGCATTTT.

This sequence joins TRBV6-5 and TRBJ2-3, with a weak D call TRBD2 (6 bases). CDR3 length equals 15 residues. Trimming shortened V by 7 bases and J by 0 bases, and 14 bases separated the two germline ends. Germline V gene sequence: CDR1 MNHEY, CDR2 SVGAGI. For the CDR3, the DNA is TGTGCCAGCACCCTAGGGACTGGCAGCACAGATACGCAGTATTTT. Its protein is CASTLGTGSTDTQYF.

The chain joins TRBV28 to TRBJ2-7; 7 bases agree with TRBD1. Germline assignment: CDR1 MDHEN and CDR2 SYDVKM. Unmatched junction bases numbered 7, after V lost 5 bases and J lost 6 bases. The CDR3 sequence is 13 residues long. CDR3 sequence (DNA): TGTGCCAGCAGTCTAGGGGACAGACCCGAGCAGTACTTC. Protein: CASSLGDRPEQYF.

This clone was seen just once. The chain links TRBV24-1 to TRBJ2-1; TRBD2 is a possible D gene (6 bases). V was shortened by 9 bases and J by 0 bases, with 11 bases between the two germline ends. This CDR3 has 14 amino acids. Germline-derived CDR1 and CDR2 are KGHDR and SFDVKD. CDR3 sequence: CATRDSSSYNEQFF. The CDR3 nucleotides are TGTGCCACCCGGGACTCCAGCTCCTACAATGAGCAGTTCTTC.

The CDR3, as DNA: TGTGCCAGTGGCCCGGGGAATCAGCCCCAGCATTTT. The encoded protein is CASGPGNQPQHF. This chain connects TRBV19 to TRBJ1-5, with D uncertain. Germline V CDR1 and CDR2: LNHDA, SQIVND (reference sequence). Trimming shortened V by 8 bases and J by 4 bases, and 9 bases separated the two germline ends. This CDR3 comprises 12 residues.

Worth noting for this clone: Other DNA sequences in this specimen translate into the identical CDR3. V usage is TRBV15 and J usage is TRBJ2-3; 9 nucleotides line up with TRBD1. The trim removed 3 bases at V and 1 base at J, leaving 2 bases unmatched. The CDR3 loop spans 15 amino acids. Germline V gene data show CDR1 as LNHNV and CDR2 as YYDKDF (reference sequence). CDR3 DNA: TGTGCCACCAGCAGGGACAGGGGTGGCACAGATACGCAGTATTTT. Translated, it gives CATSRDRGGTDTQYF.

V and J are TRBV6-2 or TRBV6-3 and TRBJ2-1, with D possibly TRBD2 on 6 matching bases. CDR1 and CDR2 (germline): MNHEY, SVGEGT. Trimming shortened V by 4 bases and J by 0 bases, and 22 bases separated the two germline ends. The CDR3 runs 19 residues. The CDR3 region has the DNA TGTGCCAGCAGTTCCGGACTACCTCAAGGCCGAAGCTCCTACAATGAGCAGTTCTTC. Translating it yields CASSSGLPQGRSSYNEQFF.

This clone appeared a single time. The CDR3 region is CASRTGTVFLYGYTF. CDR3 DNA sequence: TGCGCCAGCAGAACGGGGACAGTTTTTTTGTATGGCTACACCTTC. The V and J genes are TRBV5-1 and TRBJ1-2; 7 positions agree with TRBD1. V was clipped by 5 bases and J by 5 bases; unmatched bases: 12. The CDR3 loop spans 15 amino acids. Per germline, CDR1 SGHRS and CDR2 YFSETQ. Full variable domain (rest looked up from reference TRBV5-1 and TRBJ1-2): KAGVTQTPRYLIKTRGQQVTLSCSPISGHRSVSWYQQTPGQGLQFLFEYFSETQRNKGNFPGRFSGRQFSNSRSEMNVSTLELGDSALYLCASRTGTVFLYGYTFGSGTRLTVV.

CDR3 DNA: TGTGCCAGCAGATCGTCCTACTCTGGAAACACCATATATTTT. It specifies CASRSSYSGNTIYF. The V and J genes are TRBV6-5 and TRBJ1-3; D unresolved. The CDR3 sequence is 14 residues long. From germline, CDR1 is MNHEY and CDR2 SVGAGI. V was clipped by 6 bases and J by 0 bases, with 9 bases between them.

V is TRBV7-2 and J is TRBJ2-2; D is perhaps TRBD2 (6 bases). The V gene's germline CDR1 is SGHTA and CDR2 FQGNSA. This CDR3 comprises 15 residues. Trimming left V 0 bases short and J 4 bases short, with 9 bases between. As DNA, the CDR3 is TGTGCCAGCAGCTTAGCAGGCGGGACCACCGGGGAGCTGTTTTTT. Amino acids: CASSLAGGTTGELFF.